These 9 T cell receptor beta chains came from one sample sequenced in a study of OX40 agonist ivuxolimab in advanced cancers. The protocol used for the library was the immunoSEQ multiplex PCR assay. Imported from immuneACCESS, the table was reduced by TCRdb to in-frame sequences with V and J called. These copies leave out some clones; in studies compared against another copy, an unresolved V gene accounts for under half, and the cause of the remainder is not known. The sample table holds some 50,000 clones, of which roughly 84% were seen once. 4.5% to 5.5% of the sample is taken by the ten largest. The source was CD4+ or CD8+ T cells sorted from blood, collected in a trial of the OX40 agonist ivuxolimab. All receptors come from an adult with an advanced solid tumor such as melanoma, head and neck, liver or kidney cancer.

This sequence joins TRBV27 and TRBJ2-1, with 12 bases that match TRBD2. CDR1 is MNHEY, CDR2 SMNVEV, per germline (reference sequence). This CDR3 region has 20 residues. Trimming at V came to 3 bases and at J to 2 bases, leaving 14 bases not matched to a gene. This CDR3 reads CASSFSPLAGGPVAYNEQFF. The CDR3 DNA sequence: TGTGCCAGCAGTTTTTCCCCTCTAGCGGGAGGGCCGGTTGCCTACAATGAGCAGTTCTTC.

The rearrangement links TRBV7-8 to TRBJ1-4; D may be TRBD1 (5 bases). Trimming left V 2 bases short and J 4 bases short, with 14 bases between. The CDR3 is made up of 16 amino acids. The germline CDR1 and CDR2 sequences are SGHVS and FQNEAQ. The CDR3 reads CASSLRGTALNEKLFF. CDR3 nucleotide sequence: TGTGCCAGCAGCTTACGTGGGACGGCCCTTAATGAAAAACTGTTTTTT.

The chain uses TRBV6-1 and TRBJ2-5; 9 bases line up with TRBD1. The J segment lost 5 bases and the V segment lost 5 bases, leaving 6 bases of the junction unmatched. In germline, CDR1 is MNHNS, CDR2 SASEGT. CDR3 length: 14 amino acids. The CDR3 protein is CASSHSTGGETQYF. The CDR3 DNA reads TGTGCCAGCAGTCACTCGACAGGGGGGGAGACCCAGTACTTC.

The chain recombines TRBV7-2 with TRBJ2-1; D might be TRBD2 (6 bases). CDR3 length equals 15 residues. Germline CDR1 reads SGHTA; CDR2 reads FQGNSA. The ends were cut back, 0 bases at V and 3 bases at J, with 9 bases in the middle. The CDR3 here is CASSLAYGSYNEQFF. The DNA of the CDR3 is TGTGCCAGCAGCTTAGCGTACGGGAGCTACAATGAGCAGTTCTTC.

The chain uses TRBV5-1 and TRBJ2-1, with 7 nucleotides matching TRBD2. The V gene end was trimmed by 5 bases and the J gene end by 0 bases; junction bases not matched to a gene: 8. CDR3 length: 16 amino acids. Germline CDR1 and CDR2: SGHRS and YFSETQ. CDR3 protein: CASSSVGRFSYNEQFF. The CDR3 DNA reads TGCGCCAGCAGTTCAGTCGGGAGGTTCTCCTACAATGAGCAGTTCTTC. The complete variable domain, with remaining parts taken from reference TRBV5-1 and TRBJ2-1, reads KAGVTQTPRYLIKTRGQQVTLSCSPISGHRSVSWYQQTPGQGLQFLFEYFSETQRNKGNFPGRFSGRQFSNSRSEMNVSTLELGDSALYLCASSSVGRFSYNEQFFGPGTRLTVL.

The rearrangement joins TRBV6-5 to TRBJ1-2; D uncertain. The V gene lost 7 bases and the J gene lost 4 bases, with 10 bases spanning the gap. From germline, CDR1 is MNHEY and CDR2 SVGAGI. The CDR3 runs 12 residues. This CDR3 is CASTNTRYGYTF. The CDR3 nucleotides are TGTGCCAGCACAAACACCCGCTATGGCTACACCTTC.

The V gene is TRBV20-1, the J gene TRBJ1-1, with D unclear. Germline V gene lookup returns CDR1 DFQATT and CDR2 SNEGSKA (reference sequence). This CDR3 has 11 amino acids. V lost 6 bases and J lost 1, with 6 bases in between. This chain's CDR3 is CSARENTEAFF. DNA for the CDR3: TGCAGTGCCCGGGAGAACACTGAAGCTTTCTTT.

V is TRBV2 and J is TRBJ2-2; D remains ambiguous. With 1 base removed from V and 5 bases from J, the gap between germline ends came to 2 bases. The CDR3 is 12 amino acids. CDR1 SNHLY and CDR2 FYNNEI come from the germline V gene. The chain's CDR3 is CASSEVTGELFF. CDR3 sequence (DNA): TGTGCCAGCAGTGAAGTAACCGGGGAGCTGTTTTTT.

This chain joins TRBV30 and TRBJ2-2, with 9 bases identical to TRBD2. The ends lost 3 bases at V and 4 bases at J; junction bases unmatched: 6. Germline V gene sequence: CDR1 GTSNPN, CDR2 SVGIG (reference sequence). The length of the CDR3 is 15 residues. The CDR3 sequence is CAWRVAGGLTGELFF. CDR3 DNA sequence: TGTGCCTGGAGAGTGGCGGGAGGGCTCACCGGGGAGCTGTTTTTT.